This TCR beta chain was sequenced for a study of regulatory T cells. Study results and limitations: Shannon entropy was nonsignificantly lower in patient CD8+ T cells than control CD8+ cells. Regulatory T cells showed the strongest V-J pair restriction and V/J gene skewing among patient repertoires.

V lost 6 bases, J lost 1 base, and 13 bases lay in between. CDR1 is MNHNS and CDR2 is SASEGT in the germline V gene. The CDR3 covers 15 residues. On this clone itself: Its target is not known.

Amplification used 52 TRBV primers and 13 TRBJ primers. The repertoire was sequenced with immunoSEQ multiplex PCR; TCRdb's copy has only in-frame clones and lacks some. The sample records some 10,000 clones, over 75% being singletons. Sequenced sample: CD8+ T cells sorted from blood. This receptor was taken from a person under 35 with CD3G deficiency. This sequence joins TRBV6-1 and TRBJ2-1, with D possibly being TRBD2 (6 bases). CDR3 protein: CASSQWGTSYNEQFF. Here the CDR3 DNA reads TGTGCCAGCAGCCAATGGGGGACTTCCTACAATGAGCAGTTCTTC.